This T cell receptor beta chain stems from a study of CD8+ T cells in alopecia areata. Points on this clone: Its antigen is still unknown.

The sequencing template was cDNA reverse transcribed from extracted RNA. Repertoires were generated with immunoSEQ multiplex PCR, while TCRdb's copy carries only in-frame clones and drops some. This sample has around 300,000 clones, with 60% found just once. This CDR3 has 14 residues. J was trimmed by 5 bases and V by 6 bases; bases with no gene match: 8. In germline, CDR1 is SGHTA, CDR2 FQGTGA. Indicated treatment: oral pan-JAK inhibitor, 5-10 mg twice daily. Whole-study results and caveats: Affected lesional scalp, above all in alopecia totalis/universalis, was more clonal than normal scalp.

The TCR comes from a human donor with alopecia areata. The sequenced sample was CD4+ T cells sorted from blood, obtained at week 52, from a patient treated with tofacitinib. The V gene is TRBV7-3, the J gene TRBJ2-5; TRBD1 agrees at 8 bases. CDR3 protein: CASSRTGNMETQYF. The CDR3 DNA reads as TGTGCCAGCAGTAGGACAGGGAATATGGAGACCCAGTACTTC.